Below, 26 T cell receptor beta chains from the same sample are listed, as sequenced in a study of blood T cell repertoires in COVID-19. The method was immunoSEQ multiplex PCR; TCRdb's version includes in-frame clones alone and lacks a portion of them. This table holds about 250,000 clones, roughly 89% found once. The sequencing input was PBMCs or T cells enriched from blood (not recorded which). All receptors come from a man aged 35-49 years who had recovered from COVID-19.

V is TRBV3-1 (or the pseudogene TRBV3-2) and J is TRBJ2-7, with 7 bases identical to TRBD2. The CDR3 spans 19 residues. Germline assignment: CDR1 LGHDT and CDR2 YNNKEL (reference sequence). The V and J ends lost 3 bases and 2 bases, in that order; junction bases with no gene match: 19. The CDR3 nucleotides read TGTGCCAGCAGCCAGGATTACCCTCGTGTCCTAGCGGCGACCTACGAGCAGTACTTC. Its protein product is CASSQDYPRVLAATYEQYF.

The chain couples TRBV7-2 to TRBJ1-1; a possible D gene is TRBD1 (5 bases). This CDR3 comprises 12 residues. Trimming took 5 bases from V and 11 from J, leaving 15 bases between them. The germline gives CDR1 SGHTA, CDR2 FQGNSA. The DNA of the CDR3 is TGTGCCAGCAGCCAGGGCCTCTCGTGGGCTTTCTTT. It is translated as CASSQGLSWAFF.

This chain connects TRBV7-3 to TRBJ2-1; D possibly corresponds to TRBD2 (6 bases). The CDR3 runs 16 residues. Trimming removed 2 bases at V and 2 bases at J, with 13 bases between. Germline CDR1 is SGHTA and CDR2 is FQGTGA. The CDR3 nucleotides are TGTGCCAGCAGCTTAGCCCGGAGGGCCCCCTACAATGAGCAGTTCTTC. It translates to CASSLARRAPYNEQFF.

The CDR3 here is CASSLGSSSYEQYF. The CDR3 DNA reads as TGTGCCAGCAGCTTAGGTTCCTCGTCCTACGAGCAGTACTTC. V is TRBV11-1 and J is TRBJ2-7; D unclear. Trimming removed 1 base at V and 1 base at J, with 8 bases between. CDR1 SGHAT and CDR2 FQDESV come from the germline V gene (reference sequence). This CDR3 comprises 14 residues.

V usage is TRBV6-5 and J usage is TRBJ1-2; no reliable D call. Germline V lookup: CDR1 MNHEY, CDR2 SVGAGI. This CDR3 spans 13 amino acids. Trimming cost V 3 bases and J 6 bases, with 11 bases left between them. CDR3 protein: CASSYVRRDGYTF. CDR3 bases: TGTGCCAGCAGTTATGTAAGGAGGGATGGCTACACCTTC.

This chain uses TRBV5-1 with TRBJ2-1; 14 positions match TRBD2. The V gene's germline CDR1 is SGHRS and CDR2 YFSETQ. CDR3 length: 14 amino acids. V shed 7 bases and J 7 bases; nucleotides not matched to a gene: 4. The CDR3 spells CASAGLAGDNEQFF. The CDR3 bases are TGCGCCAGCGCGGGACTAGCGGGAGATAATGAGCAGTTCTTC. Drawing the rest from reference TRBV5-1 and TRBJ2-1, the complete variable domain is KAGVTQTPRYLIKTRGQQVTLSCSPISGHRSVSWYQQTPGQGLQFLFEYFSETQRNKGNFPGRFSGRQFSNSRSEMNVSTLELGDSALYLCASAGLAGDNEQFFGPGTRLTVL.

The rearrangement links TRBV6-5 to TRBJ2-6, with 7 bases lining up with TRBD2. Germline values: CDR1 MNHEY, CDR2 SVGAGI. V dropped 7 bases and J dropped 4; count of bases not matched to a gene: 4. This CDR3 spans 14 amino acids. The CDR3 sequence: CASTGGAGANVLTF. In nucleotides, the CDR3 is TGTGCCAGCACGGGGGGTGCGGGGGCCAACGTCCTGACTTTC.

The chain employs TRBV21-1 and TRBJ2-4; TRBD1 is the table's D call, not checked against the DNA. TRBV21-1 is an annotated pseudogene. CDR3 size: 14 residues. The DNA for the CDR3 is TGTGCCAGCAGCATCGACAGGGATCGGAACATTCAGTACTTC. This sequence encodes CASSIDRDRNIQYF.

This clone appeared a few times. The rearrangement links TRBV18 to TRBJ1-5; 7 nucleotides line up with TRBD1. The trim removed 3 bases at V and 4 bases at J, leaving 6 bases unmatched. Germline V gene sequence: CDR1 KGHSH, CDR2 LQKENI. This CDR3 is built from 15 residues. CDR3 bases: TGTGCCAGCTCACCCAATCCGGGACAGAATCAGCCCCAGCATTTT. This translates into CASSPNPGQNQPQHF.

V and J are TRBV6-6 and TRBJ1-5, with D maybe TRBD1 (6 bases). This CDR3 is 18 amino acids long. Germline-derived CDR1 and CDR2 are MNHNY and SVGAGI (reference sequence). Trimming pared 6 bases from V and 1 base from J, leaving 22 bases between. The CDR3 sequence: CASSRNLIQQGSNQPQHF. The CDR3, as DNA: TGTGCCAGCAGCCGAAATTTAATTCAACAGGGAAGCAATCAGCCCCAGCATTTT.

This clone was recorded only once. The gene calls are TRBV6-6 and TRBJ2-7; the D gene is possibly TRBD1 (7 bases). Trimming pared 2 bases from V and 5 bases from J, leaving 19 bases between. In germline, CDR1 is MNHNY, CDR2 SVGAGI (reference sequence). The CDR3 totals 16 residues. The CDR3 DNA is TGTGCCAGCAGTTACGGGGCCAGGGGGGTTTCGGACGAGCAGTACTTC. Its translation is CASSYGARGVSDEQYF.

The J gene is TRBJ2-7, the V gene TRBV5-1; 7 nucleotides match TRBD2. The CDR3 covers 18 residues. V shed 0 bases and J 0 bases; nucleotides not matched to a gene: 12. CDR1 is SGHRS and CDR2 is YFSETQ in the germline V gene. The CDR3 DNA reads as TGCGCCAGCAGCTTGGTGGGGGGGACTTTTCGAAGCTCCTACGAGCAGTACTTC. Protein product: CASSLVGGTFRSSYEQYF.

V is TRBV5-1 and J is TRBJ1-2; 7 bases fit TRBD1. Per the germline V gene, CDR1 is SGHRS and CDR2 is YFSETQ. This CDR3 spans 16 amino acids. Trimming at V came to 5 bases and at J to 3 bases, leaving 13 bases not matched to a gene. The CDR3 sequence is CASSTEAQGTYYGYTF. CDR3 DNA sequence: TGCGCCAGCAGTACCGAAGCACAGGGGACATACTATGGCTACACCTTC.

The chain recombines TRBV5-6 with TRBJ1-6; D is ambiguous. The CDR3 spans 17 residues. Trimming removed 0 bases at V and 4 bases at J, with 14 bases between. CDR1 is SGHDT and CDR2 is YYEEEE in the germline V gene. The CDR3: CASSLGILQDYNSPLHF. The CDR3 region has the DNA TGTGCCAGCAGCTTGGGGATCCTGCAGGATTATAATTCACCCCTCCACTTT.

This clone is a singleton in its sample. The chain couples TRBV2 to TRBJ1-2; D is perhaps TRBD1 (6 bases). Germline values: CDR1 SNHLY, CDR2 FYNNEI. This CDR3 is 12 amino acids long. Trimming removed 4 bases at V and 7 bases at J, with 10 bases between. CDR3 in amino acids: CASSGQAGGYTF. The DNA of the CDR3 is TGTGCCAGCAGTGGACAGGCTGGTGGCTACACCTTC. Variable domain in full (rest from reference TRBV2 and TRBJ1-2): EPEVTQTPSHQVTQMGQEVILRCVPISNHLYFYWYRQILGQKVEFLVSFYNNEISEKSEIFDDQFSVERPDGSNFTLKIRSTKLEDSAMYFCASSGQAGGYTFGSGTRLTVV.

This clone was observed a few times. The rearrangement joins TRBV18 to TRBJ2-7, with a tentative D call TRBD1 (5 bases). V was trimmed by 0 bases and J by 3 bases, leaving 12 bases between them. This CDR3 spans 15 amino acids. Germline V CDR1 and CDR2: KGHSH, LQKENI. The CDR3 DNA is TGTGCCAGCTCACCACCAGGGGTTTCTTTCTACGAGCAGTACTTC. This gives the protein CASSPPGVSFYEQYF.

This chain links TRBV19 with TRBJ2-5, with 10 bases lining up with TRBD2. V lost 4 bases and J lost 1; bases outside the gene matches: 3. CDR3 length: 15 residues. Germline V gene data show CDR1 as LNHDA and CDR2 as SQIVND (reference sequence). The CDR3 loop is CASSTRTSGQETQYF. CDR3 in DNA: TGTGCCAGTAGTACTAGGACTAGCGGCCAAGAGACCCAGTACTTC. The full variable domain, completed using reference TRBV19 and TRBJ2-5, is DGGITQSPKYLFRKEGQNVTLSCEQNLNHDAMYWYRQDPGQGLRLIYYSQIVNDFQKGDIAEGYSVSREKKESFPLTVTSAQKNPTAFYLCASSTRTSGQETQYFGPGTRLLVL.

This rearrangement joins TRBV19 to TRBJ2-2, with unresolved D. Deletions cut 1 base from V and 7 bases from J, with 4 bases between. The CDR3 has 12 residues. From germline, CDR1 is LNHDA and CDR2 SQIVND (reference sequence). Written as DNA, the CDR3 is TGTGCCAGTAGTATAGCGGGCGGGGAGCTGTTTTTT. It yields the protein CASSIAGGELFF.

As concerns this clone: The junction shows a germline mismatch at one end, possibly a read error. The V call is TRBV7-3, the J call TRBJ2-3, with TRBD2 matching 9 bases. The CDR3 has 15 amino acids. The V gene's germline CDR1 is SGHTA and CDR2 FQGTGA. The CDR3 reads CASSFSGTSTDTQYF. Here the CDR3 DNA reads TGTGCCAGCAGCTTTTCCGGGACTAGCACGGATACGCAGTATTTT.

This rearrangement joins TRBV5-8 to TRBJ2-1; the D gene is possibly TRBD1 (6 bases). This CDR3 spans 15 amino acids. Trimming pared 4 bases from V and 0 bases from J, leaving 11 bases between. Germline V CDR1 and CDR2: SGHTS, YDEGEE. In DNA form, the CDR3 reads TGTGCCAGCAGCCTACAGGGTCGCTCCTACAATGAGCAGTTCTTC. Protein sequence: CASSLQGRSYNEQFF.

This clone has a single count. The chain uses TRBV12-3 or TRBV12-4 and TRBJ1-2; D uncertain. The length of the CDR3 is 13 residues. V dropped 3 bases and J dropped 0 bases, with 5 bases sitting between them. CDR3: CASSFAPNYGYTF. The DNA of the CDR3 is TGTGCCAGCAGTTTTGCGCCTAACTATGGCTACACCTTC.

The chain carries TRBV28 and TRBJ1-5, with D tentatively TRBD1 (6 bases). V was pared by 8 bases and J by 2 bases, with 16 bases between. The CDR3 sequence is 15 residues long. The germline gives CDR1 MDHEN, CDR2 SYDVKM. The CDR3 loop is CASSDRTSGNQPQHF. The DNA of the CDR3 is TGTGCCAGCTCAGACAGGACGAGTGGCAATCAGCCCCAGCATTTT.

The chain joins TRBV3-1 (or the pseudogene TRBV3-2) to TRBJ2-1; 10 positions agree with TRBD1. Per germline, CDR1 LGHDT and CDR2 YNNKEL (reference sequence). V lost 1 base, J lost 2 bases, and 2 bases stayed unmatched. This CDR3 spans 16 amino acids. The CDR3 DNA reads TGTGCCAGCAGCCAAGGAGGGACAGGGGCCTACAATGAGCAGTTCTTC. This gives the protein CASSQGGTGAYNEQFF.

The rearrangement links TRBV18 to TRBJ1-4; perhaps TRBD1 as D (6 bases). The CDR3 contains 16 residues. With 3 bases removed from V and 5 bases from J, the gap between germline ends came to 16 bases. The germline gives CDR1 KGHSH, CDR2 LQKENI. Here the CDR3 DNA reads TGTGCCAGCTCACCGCAGGGATCAGGGGAGAATGAAAAACTGTTTTTT. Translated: CASSPQGSGENEKLFF.

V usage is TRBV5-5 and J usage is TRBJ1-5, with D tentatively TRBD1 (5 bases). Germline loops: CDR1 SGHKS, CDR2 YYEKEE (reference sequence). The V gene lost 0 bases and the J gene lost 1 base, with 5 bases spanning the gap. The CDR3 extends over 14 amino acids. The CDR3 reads CASSLGQSNQPQHF. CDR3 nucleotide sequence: TGTGCCAGCAGCTTGGGACAGAGCAATCAGCCCCAGCATTTT.

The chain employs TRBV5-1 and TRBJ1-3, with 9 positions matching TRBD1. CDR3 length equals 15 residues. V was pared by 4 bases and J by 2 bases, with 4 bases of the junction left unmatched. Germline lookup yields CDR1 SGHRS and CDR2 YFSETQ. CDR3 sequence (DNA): TGCGCCAGCAGCACCTGGACAGGGGCTGGAAACACCATATATTTT. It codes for CASSTWTGAGNTIYF. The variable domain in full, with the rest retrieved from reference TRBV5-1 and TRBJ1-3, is KAGVTQTPRYLIKTRGQQVTLSCSPISGHRSVSWYQQTPGQGLQFLFEYFSETQRNKGNFPGRFSGRQFSNSRSEMNVSTLELGDSALYLCASSTWTGAGNTIYFGEGSWLTVV.